The text below deals with one T cell receptor beta chain. This CDR3 spans 14 amino acids. V lost 2 bases and J lost 0, with 7 bases in between. Germline V CDR1 and CDR2: MNHEY, SVGAGI. These data belong to a study of blood T cell repertoires in COVID-19. Study details: Acute-phase and convalescent COVID-19 samples originated in the United States, Italy and Spain.

The assay was immunoSEQ multiplex PCR, and TCRdb's table has in-frame clones only and misses some. The table lists approximately 260,000 clones, roughly 80% of them singletons. The rearrangement links TRBV6-5 to TRBJ1-1; unclear D gene. This TCR came from a woman older than 75 with acute or convalescent COVID-19. Sample: peripheral blood. The CDR3 coding sequence is TGTGCCAGCAGTTACGGGCAGCTGAACACTGAAGCTTTCTTT. Its translation: CASSYGQLNTEAFF.